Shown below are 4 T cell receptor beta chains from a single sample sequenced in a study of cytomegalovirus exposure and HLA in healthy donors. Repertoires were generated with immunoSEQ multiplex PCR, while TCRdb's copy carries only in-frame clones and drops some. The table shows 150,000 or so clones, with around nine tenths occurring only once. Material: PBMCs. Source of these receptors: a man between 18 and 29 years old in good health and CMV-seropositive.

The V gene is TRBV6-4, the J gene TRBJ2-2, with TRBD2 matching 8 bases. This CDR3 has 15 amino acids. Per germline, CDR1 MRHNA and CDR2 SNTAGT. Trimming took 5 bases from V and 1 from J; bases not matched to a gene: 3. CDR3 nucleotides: TGTGCCAGCAGTCCCGGGGGGGAGAACACCGGGGAGCTGTTTTTT. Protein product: CASSPGGENTGELFF.

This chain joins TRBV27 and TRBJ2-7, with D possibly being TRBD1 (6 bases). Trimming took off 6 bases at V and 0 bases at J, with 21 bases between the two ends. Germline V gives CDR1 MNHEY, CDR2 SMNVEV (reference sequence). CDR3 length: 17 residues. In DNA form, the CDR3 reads TGTGCCAGCAGGACAGGCCCCCCTAGGAACCCCTCCTACGAGCAGTACTTC. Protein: CASRTGPPRNPSYEQYF.

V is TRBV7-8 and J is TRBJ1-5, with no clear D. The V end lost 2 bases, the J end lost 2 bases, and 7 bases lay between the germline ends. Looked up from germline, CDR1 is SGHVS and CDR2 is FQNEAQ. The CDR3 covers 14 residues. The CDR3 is CASSLSAGNQPQHF. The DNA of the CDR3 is TGTGCCAGCAGCTTATCAGCGGGCAATCAGCCCCAGCATTTT.

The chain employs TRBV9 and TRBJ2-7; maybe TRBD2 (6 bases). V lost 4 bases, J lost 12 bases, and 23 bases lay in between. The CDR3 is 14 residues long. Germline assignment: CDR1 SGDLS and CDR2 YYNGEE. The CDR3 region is CASSRLSSWGEGYF. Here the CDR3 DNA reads TGTGCCAGCAGCCGCCTTTCGTCATGGGGGGAAGGGTACTTC.